The rows below give T cell receptor beta chains drawn from one sample of a study of blood T cell repertoires in COVID-19. Profiling relied on immunoSEQ multiplex PCR, and the TCRdb table lists in-frame clones only, not all of them. The table has under 200,000 clones, roughly nine tenths seen once. Sequenced input: peripheral blood. The receptors were gathered from a man aged 65 to 85 with active or convalescent COVID-19. Each CDR3 is given with its conserved first and last residue. Fields, in order: V gene, J gene, D gene, clone size, CDR3 DNA, CDR3 protein. D genes are given only for firm matches. Clone size is stated in some rows and not others, as once, few, many or a class when expanded.

V: TRBV5-1; J: TRBJ2-1; D: -; size: -; DNA: TGCGCCAGCAGCCTGGGGAGGAGCGGATACAATGAGCAGTTCTTC; CDR3: CASSLGRSGYNEQFF
V: TRBV28; J: TRBJ2-7; D: TRBD1; size: -; DNA: TGTGCCAGCAGTACCGCCGGGACAGGGACCCACGAGCAGTACTTC; CDR3: CASSTAGTGTHEQYF
V: TRBV3-1/TRBV3-2; J: TRBJ2-3; D: TRBD1; size: -; DNA: TGTGCCAGCAGCCAGGGACAGGGGCATGGTACGCAGTATTTT; CDR3: CASSQGQGHGTQYF
V: TRBV29-1; J: TRBJ2-5; D: -; size: -; DNA: TGCAGCGCAAAACCGACAGGCTGGGAGACCCAGTACTTC; CDR3: CSAKPTGWETQYF
V: TRBV3-1/TRBV3-2; J: TRBJ2-1; D: TRBD1; size: -; DNA: TGTGCCAGCAGCCAATGGGGACAGGGGAGGTGTAGACTTATTCCCTATGAGCAGTTCTTC; CDR3: CASSQWGQGRCRLIPYEQFF
V: TRBV24-1; J: TRBJ1-5; D: TRBD1; size: -; DNA: TGTGCCACCAGTGAAGCAGGGGGGAGCAATCAGCCCCAGCATTTT; CDR3: CATSEAGGSNQPQHF
V: TRBV5-4; J: TRBJ1-4; D: TRBD1; size: -; DNA: TGTGCCAGCAGCTTGGAGCCAGGGGGCGTCTTTGAGGAAAAACTGTTTTTT; CDR3: CASSLEPGGVFEEKLFF
V: TRBV11-2; J: TRBJ1-1; D: TRBD1; size: -; DNA: TGTGCCAGCAGCCGACAGGGGACGAACACTGAAGCTTTCTTT; CDR3: CASSRQGTNTEAFF
V: TRBV30; J: TRBJ1-2; D: TRBD1; size: -; DNA: TGTGCCTGCCTGAGGGCAGGGGGGGGCTACACCTTC; CDR3: CACLRAGGGYTF
V: TRBV5-1; J: TRBJ2-1; D: -; size: -; DNA: TGCGCCAGCAGCTTGGACGAGCGGTTCTACAATGAGCAGTTCTTC; CDR3: CASSLDERFYNEQFF
V: TRBV7-2; J: TRBJ2-2; D: -; size: few; DNA: TGTGCCAGCAGCTTATCGGGGAAATTGGCCGGGGAGCTGTTTTTT; CDR3: CASSLSGKLAGELFF
V: TRBV18; J: TRBJ2-3; D: TRBD1; size: -; DNA: TGTGCCAGCATAGACAGGGCTGCTAGCACAGATACGCAGTATTTT; CDR3: CASIDRAASTDTQYF
V: TRBV6-5; J: TRBJ2-3; D: -; size: -; DNA: TGTGCCAGCAGTTACGGGGGACGGGGGACAGATACGCAGTATTTT; CDR3: CASSYGGRGTDTQYF
V: TRBV2; J: TRBJ1-5; D: -; size: -; DNA: TGTGCCAGCAGTGAAAGTAAACGGGGTCCGGGATATCGCAATCAGCCCCAGCATTTT; CDR3: CASSESKRGPGYRNQPQHF
V: TRBV25-1; J: TRBJ2-1; D: -; size: -; DNA: TGTGCCAGCAGTGAATCGACTAGTGATGAGCAGTTCTTC; CDR3: CASSESTSDEQFF
V: TRBV28; J: TRBJ1-2; D: -; size: -; DNA: TGTGCCAGCAGCTTAGGGGCAGGGAACTATGGCTACACCTTC; CDR3: CASSLGAGNYGYTF
V: TRBV6-5; J: TRBJ2-3; D: -; size: -; DNA: TGTGCCAGCAGTTACAAAGGCGTCGGGTCAGATACGCAGTATTTT; CDR3: CASSYKGVGSDTQYF
V: TRBV9; J: TRBJ1-5; D: -; size: -; DNA: TGTGCCAGCAGCGTAGCTCCCACGGGCAATCAGCCCCAGCATTTT; CDR3: CASSVAPTGNQPQHF
V: TRBV5-6; J: TRBJ2-5; D: -; size: few; DNA: TGTGCCAGCAGACTCCGGTATCAAGAGACCCAGTACTTC; CDR3: CASRLRYQETQYF
V: TRBV24-1; J: TRBJ2-1; D: TRBD2; size: -; DNA: TGTGCCACCACTCCGGGACTAGCGGGTTACTCCTACAATGAGCAGTTCTTC; CDR3: CATTPGLAGYSYNEQFF
V: TRBV7-6; J: TRBJ1-3; D: -; size: -; DNA: TGTGCCAGCAGCCTAGGACACTCGTCGATTTCTGGAAACACCATATATTTT; CDR3: CASSLGHSSISGNTIYF
V: TRBV9; J: TRBJ1-2; D: TRBD1; size: -; DNA: TGTGCCAGCAGAGGACAGGTCTATGGCTACACCTTC; CDR3: CASRGQVYGYTF
V: TRBV9; J: TRBJ2-2; D: -; size: few; DNA: TGTGCCAGCAGAGAAACTTCGAACACCGGGGAGCTGTTTTTT; CDR3: CASRETSNTGELFF
V: TRBV10-3; J: TRBJ1-2; D: -; size: -; DNA: TGTGCCATCAGGGCGGGTGGCTCGCGGGGATTCTATGGCTACACCTTC; CDR3: CAIRAGGSRGFYGYTF
V: TRBV6-6; J: TRBJ2-7; D: TRBD1; size: -; DNA: TGTGCCAGTAACAGGGGTATCTACGAGCAGTACTTC; CDR3: CASNRGIYEQYF
V: TRBV30; J: TRBJ1-6; D: -; size: once; DNA: TGTGCCTGGAGTGCACATGATTCACCCCTCCACTTT; CDR3: CAWSAHDSPLHF
V: TRBV3-1/TRBV3-2; J: TRBJ2-3; D: -; size: -; DNA: TGTGCCAGCAGCCCATCGACAGGCCCCCGTGGTACGCAGTATTTT; CDR3: CASSPSTGPRGTQYF
V: TRBV19; J: TRBJ1-5; D: -; size: -; DNA: TGTGCCAGTAGTACGGCCGGGACTCTTTTGCGCAATCAGCCCCAGCATTTT; CDR3: CASSTAGTLLRNQPQHF
V: TRBV5-1; J: TRBJ2-7; D: -; size: once; DNA: TGCGCCAGCAGCTTGGGTGGGAGCAGCCCTTCCTACGAGCAGTACTTC; CDR3: CASSLGGSSPSYEQYF
V: TRBV28; J: TRBJ2-6; D: -; size: once; DNA: TGTGCCAGCAGTTACAGGGCTGGGGCCAACGTCCTGACTTTC; CDR3: CASSYRAGANVLTF
V: TRBV7-6; J: TRBJ2-3; D: TRBD2; size: -; DNA: TGTGCCAGCAGTTCCCCACCCGGGACTAGCGGGGCCCCAAGCACAGATACGCAGTATTTT; CDR3: CASSSPPGTSGAPSTDTQYF
V: TRBV2; J: TRBJ1-6; D: -; size: -; DNA: TGTGCCAGCAGTGCCCAAGAGGATCCCCTCCACTTT; CDR3: CASSAQEDPLHF
V: TRBV2; J: TRBJ2-3; D: -; size: -; DNA: TGTGCCAGCAGCCTACTTTTAGCGGCAGATACGCAGTATTTT; CDR3: CASSLLLAADTQYF
V: TRBV4-3; J: TRBJ1-6; D: -; size: -; DNA: TGCGCCAGCAGCCACAACAGGGACTATAATTCACCCCTCCACTTT; CDR3: CASSHNRDYNSPLHF
V: TRBV10-3; J: TRBJ2-1; D: -; size: -; DNA: TGTGCCATCAGGCAGGGCAATGAGCAGTTCTTC; CDR3: CAIRQGNEQFF
V: TRBV5-1; J: TRBJ1-4; D: -; size: -; DNA: TGCGCCAGCAGCGGGAGGGACGGACCTAATGAAAAACTGTTTTTT; CDR3: CASSGRDGPNEKLFF
V: TRBV6-5; J: TRBJ2-7; D: -; size: -; DNA: TGTGCCAGCAGTTACTCGGGCCGCAGCTCTGACGAGCAGTACTTC; CDR3: CASSYSGRSSDEQYF
V: TRBV2; J: TRBJ1-2; D: -; size: few; DNA: TGTGCCAGCAGTGAAGCGGCGGACTATGGCTACACCTTC; CDR3: CASSEAADYGYTF
V: TRBV5-4; J: TRBJ1-1; D: TRBD1; size: -; DNA: TGTGCCAGCAGCTCACGGGACAGGGGTGACACTGAAGCTTTCTTT; CDR3: CASSSRDRGDTEAFF
V: TRBV30; J: TRBJ2-7; D: TRBD1; size: -; DNA: TGTGCCTGGAGTGCCCGACAGGGCGTGGGCAGCCAGCAGTACTTC; CDR3: CAWSARQGVGSQQYF
V: TRBV3-1/TRBV3-2; J: TRBJ2-7; D: TRBD1; size: -; DNA: TGTGCCAGCTCCGGGACAGGGTATGGCGAGCAGTACTTC; CDR3: CASSGTGYGEQYF
V: TRBV5-6; J: TRBJ2-1; D: -; size: -; DNA: TGTGCCAGCAGCTTTGGGACAGGGCGCCGGGGGGGCAATGAGCAGTTCTTC; CDR3: CASSFGTGRRGGNEQFF
V: TRBV7-2; J: TRBJ2-3; D: TRBD1; size: -; DNA: TGTGCCAGCAGCACGCGGACAGGGAAGAATACGCAGTATTTT; CDR3: CASSTRTGKNTQYF
V: TRBV4-1; J: TRBJ2-1; D: TRBD1; size: -; DNA: TGCGCCAGCAGCCAACCGGGACAGGGGGTCAATGAGCAGTTCTTC; CDR3: CASSQPGQGVNEQFF